These 16 T cell receptor beta chains came from one sample sequenced in a study of blood T cells in healthy people across ages. A J-beta primer mix and a sample-barcoded 5' primer were used in a second PCR of roughly 7 to 12 cycles. MiXCR, applied by TCRdb to the 5' RACE reads, yields one record per CDR3 protein. The sample yields over 950,000 distinct CDR3 sequences, around two fifths seen once. Material: blood. These receptors were taken from a man aged 18 to 29 in good health.

About this clonotype itself: The junction and the germline gene differ at one end; a read error may be behind it. V gene TRBV7-2 combines with J gene TRBJ1-2; D perhaps matches TRBD1 (5 bases). Per germline, CDR1 SGHTA and CDR2 FQGNSA. This CDR3 spans 14 amino acids. CDR3 bases: TGTGTCAGCAGCTTAATAGGGGCTGCCTATGGCTACACCTTC. Translation gives CVSSLIGAAYGYTF.

This clonotype was seen a handful of times. V and J are TRBV6-6 and TRBJ1-2; TRBD1 is a possible D gene (6 bases). CDR1 is MNHNY, CDR2 SVGAGI, per germline (reference sequence). Trimming shortened V by 5 bases and J by 4 bases, and 14 bases separated the two germline ends. The CDR3 sequence is 14 residues long. The CDR3 DNA is TGTGCCAGCAGTCCACAGGGAAAGGTCTATGGCTACACCTTC. Its translation: CASSPQGKVYGYTF.

The CDR3 DNA reads as TGTGCCAGCAGTTACTCGACGGACGTCGGGCATGGCTACACCTTC. This sequence encodes CASSYSTDVGHGYTF. The J gene is TRBJ1-2, the V gene TRBV6-5; no definite D call. CDR1 is MNHEY, CDR2 SVGAGI, per germline. Trimming removed 0 bases from V and 6 bases from J, with 14 bases in between. The CDR3 has 15 amino acids.

This clonotype was seen a handful of times. The gene calls are TRBV6-5 and TRBJ1-4; 9 bases are a match to TRBD1. Germline V CDR1 and CDR2: MNHEY, SVGAGI. With 2 bases clipped from V and 6 bases from J, the junction kept 4 bases outside the gene matches. This CDR3 is 15 amino acids long. CDR3: CASSYAWTGDEKLFF. Written as DNA, the CDR3 is TGTGCCAGCAGTTACGCATGGACAGGGGATGAAAAACTGTTTTTT.

V is TRBV4-3 and J is TRBJ1-2, with D hard to call. Trimming stripped 0 bases from V and 2 bases from J, with 13 bases between. Germline CDR1 and CDR2: LGHNA and YSLEER. The CDR3 consists of 16 residues. The CDR3: CASSQDLRGRNYGYTF. The CDR3 DNA reads as TGCGCCAGCAGCCAAGATCTGAGAGGGAGGAACTATGGCTACACCTTC.

Ten or more counts support this clonotype. The J gene is TRBJ2-1, the V gene TRBV7-2; D is undetermined. Germline loops: CDR1 SGHTA, CDR2 FQGNSA. V gave up 9 bases and J gave up 3 bases, with 18 bases separating them. The CDR3 runs 15 residues. The CDR3 region is CASSQLGQNYNEQFF. In DNA form, the CDR3 reads TGTGCCAGTTCCCAACTCGGGCAAAACTACAATGAGCAGTTCTTC.

The chain carries TRBV27 and TRBJ2-5, with TRBD1 matching over 8 bases. V gave up 1 base and J gave up 5 bases; unmatched junction bases: 9. The CDR3 is 16 amino acids. Germline V lookup: CDR1 MNHEY, CDR2 SMNVEV (reference sequence). CDR3 loop: CASSLWAGGFRETQYF. For the CDR3, the DNA is TGTGCCAGCAGTTTATGGGCAGGGGGCTTTAGGGAGACCCAGTACTTC.

In this sample, this clonotype turned up a few times. This chain joins TRBV12-3 or TRBV12-4 and TRBJ2-5; D remains unclear. Trimming took 3 bases from V and 2 from J, leaving 13 bases between them. This CDR3 spans 15 amino acids. The DNA for the CDR3 is TGTGCCAGCAGTTTTGTGGCAGGACCTCAAGAGACCCAGTACTTC. This gives the protein CASSFVAGPQETQYF.

In its sample, this clonotype was seen a few times. The rearrangement joins TRBV28 to TRBJ2-1, with 11 bases lining up with TRBD1. Germline V gene lookup returns CDR1 MDHEN and CDR2 SYDVKM. The V gene end was trimmed by 7 bases and the J gene end by 8 bases; junction bases not matched to a gene: 7. The length of the CDR3 is 14 residues. This CDR3 is CASIRTGGSDEQFF. The CDR3 nucleotides read TGTGCCAGCATTAGGACAGGGGGCAGTGATGAGCAGTTCTTC.

With respect to this clonotype: At one end, the junction sequence differs from germline, possibly due to a read error. The rearrangement links TRBV15 to TRBJ2-6, with a tentative D call TRBD1 (5 bases). This CDR3 spans 14 amino acids. Germline V CDR1 and CDR2: LNHNV, YYDKDF (reference sequence). The CDR3 spells CATSRGVGATVLTF. Here the CDR3 DNA reads TGTGCCACCAGCAGAGGGGTTGGGGCCACCGTCCTGACTTTC.

The table lists this clonotype with a few counts. J is TRBJ1-2 and V is TRBV2; 8 positions agree with TRBD1. The ends lost 10 bases at V and 7 bases at J; junction bases unmatched: 11. This CDR3 contains 13 residues. Germline CDR1 SNHLY, CDR2 FYNNEI. The CDR3 nucleotides read TGTGCCAACTCACAGGGGGTCTTACGTGGCTACACCTTC. Its translation: CANSQGVLRGYTF. The whole variable domain, remainder taken from reference TRBV2 and TRBJ1-2, is EPEVTQTPSHQVTQMGQEVILRCVPISNHLYFYWYRQILGQKVEFLVSFYNNEISEKSEIFDDQFSVERPDGSNFTLKIRSTKLEDSAMYFCANSQGVLRGYTFGSGTRLTVV.

This clonotype was seen a handful of times. The chain combines TRBV20-1 with TRBJ2-5; TRBD1 or TRBD2 may be the D gene (6 bases each). Germline V gene lookup returns CDR1 DFQATT and CDR2 SNEGSKA (reference sequence). There are 16 residues in the CDR3. The ends were cut back, 0 bases at V and 11 bases at J, with 25 bases in the middle. The CDR3 DNA is TGCAGTGCTAGAGAGATAGGGGGGTTATCGATCAGTGAGCAGTACTTC. Its protein is CSAREIGGLSISEQYF.

The J gene is TRBJ2-3, the V gene TRBV4-2; TRBD2 aligns across 10 bases. V was pared by 5 bases and J by 4 bases, with 9 bases of the junction left unmatched. This CDR3 contains 16 residues. Germline V gene lookup returns CDR1 LGHNA and CDR2 YNFKEQ. The CDR3 here is CASSAVKAGGSDTQYF. Written as DNA, the CDR3 is TGTGCCAGCAGCGCGGTTAAAGCGGGGGGGTCAGATACGCAGTATTTT.

The J gene is TRBJ2-5, the V gene TRBV9; D tentatively fits TRBD1 or TRBD2 (5 bases each). This CDR3 spans 15 amino acids. Per germline, CDR1 SGDLS and CDR2 YYNGEE. V lost 6 bases, J lost 3 bases, and 18 bases lay in between. The CDR3 DNA reads TGTGCCAGCAACAACCAATCGGGACGCGAAGAGACCCAGTACTTC. Its protein is CASNNQSGREETQYF.

The V and J genes are TRBV4-2 and TRBJ1-1; D may be TRBD1 (5 bases). CDR1 and CDR2 (germline): LGHNA, YNFKEQ. The CDR3 contains 17 residues. The V end was cut by 5 bases, the J end by 6 bases, with 25 bases between. CDR3: CASSFRLGERDYAEAFF. The CDR3 coding sequence is TGTGCCAGCAGCTTTCGATTGGGGGAAAGGGACTATGCTGAAGCTTTCTTT.

The chain links TRBV4-3 to TRBJ1-1, with D unclear. Germline CDR1 is LGHNA and CDR2 is YSLEER. This CDR3 is 11 amino acids long. Trimming took off 1 base at V and 9 bases at J, with 6 bases between the two ends. CDR3 DNA: TGCGCCAGCAGCCAAGGCGGGAAAGCTTTCTTT. Translating it yields CASSQGGKAFF.